This TCR beta chain came from a study of T cell repertoires in cytomegalovirus infection. Study-wide background: Matching HLA type, along with CMV infection, was indicated by public TCR beta signatures. Study conclusions and caveats: HLA-C-restricted CMV-specific TCR beta clonotypes prevailed in the ex vivo response. Cumulative public TCR beta family frequency identified carriers of CMV plus the relevant HLA.

There are many counts of this clonotype. Its target is unknown. TCRdb processed the reads anew with MiXCR; each CDR3 protein has one entry. Among approximately 750,000 distinct CDR3 sequences listed, less than 40% were seen once. Germline values: CDR1 MNHNS, CDR2 SASEGT. The CDR3 contains 13 residues. V shed 8 bases and J shed 6 bases, with 14 bases lying between them. The chain combines TRBV6-1 with TRBJ2-1; D may be TRBD2 (5 bases). Source material: PBMCs. The sequence derives from a human donor in good health (CMV status not recorded). Some clones in this sample may be carry-over from other donors' samples. CDR3: CASYGGHGNEQFF. CDR3 DNA sequence: TGTGCCAGCTACGGAGGCCACGGCAATGAGCAGTTCTTC.